The rows below give T cell receptor beta chains drawn from one sample of a study of blood T cell repertoires in COVID-19. Sequencing was performed with immunoSEQ multiplex PCR; in TCRdb, only in-frame clones are kept and a portion is missing. This sample carries 350,000 to 400,000 clones, roughly 89% of them seen once, and the ten largest clones take about 1.7%. Sequenced sample: PBMCs or T cells enriched from blood (not recorded which). The origin of the receptors is a woman in her twenties or thirties who had recovered from COVID-19. CDR3s leave out the opening cysteine and the closing phenylalanine or tryptophan. Fields, in order: J gene, V gene, CDR3 protein.

j_gene: TRBJ2-5; v_gene: TRBV19; CDR3aa: ASSRDRGQETQY
j_gene: TRBJ2-2; v_gene: TRBV7-9; CDR3aa: ASSKPGSGELF
j_gene: TRBJ2-2; v_gene: TRBV30; CDR3aa: AWSSFLGAGELF
j_gene: TRBJ2-3; v_gene: TRBV7-2; CDR3aa: ASSLAGGGRTDTQY
j_gene: TRBJ2-1; v_gene: TRBV14; CDR3aa: ASSQASGSSYNEQF
j_gene: TRBJ2-2; v_gene: TRBV7-8; CDR3aa: ASSLRAGVTGELF
j_gene: TRBJ2-7; v_gene: TRBV7-8; CDR3aa: ASSGGTGAYEQY
j_gene: TRBJ2-1; v_gene: TRBV10-1; CDR3aa: ASSVRLANYNEQF
j_gene: TRBJ2-7; v_gene: TRBV27; CDR3aa: ASSFIGTGFSHYEQY
j_gene: TRBJ2-7; v_gene: TRBV12-3/TRBV12-4; CDR3aa: ASSRGRGEQY
j_gene: TRBJ2-7; v_gene: TRBV4-1; CDR3aa: ASSQVSGSSYEQY
j_gene: TRBJ1-2; v_gene: TRBV5-1; CDR3aa: ASSPRSTGGYGYT
j_gene: TRBJ1-5; v_gene: TRBV19; CDR3aa: ASTVGGRDYQPQH
j_gene: TRBJ2-3; v_gene: TRBV5-4; CDR3aa: ASSLISETDTQY
j_gene: TRBJ1-3; v_gene: TRBV27; CDR3aa: ASRDTGLGGNTIY
j_gene: TRBJ2-7; v_gene: TRBV5-4; CDR3aa: ASSLFEGGPPYEQY
j_gene: TRBJ1-2; v_gene: TRBV19; CDR3aa: ASSPQPGTVNYGYT
j_gene: TRBJ1-2; v_gene: TRBV7-9; CDR3aa: ASSRKGDRMGGYT
j_gene: TRBJ2-1; v_gene: TRBV14; CDR3aa: ASSQALAVNEQF
j_gene: TRBJ2-7; v_gene: TRBV4-1; CDR3aa: ASSHPPGTSGLSSYEQY
j_gene: TRBJ1-5; v_gene: TRBV4-1; CDR3aa: ASSQTGQSNQPQH
j_gene: TRBJ2-2; v_gene: TRBV7-9; CDR3aa: ASSRPKARDTGELF
j_gene: TRBJ2-7; v_gene: TRBV28; CDR3aa: ASSFYWDRTTNYEQY
j_gene: TRBJ2-2; v_gene: TRBV10-1; CDR3aa: ATPLGTKTNTGELF
j_gene: TRBJ1-4; v_gene: TRBV18; CDR3aa: ASSLPGQDEKLF
j_gene: TRBJ2-7; v_gene: TRBV2; CDR3aa: ASSGDRGFDEQY
j_gene: TRBJ2-7; v_gene: TRBV28; CDR3aa: AVRNRGSSYEQY
j_gene: TRBJ2-3; v_gene: TRBV2; CDR3aa: ASSPGTGRSDTQY
j_gene: TRBJ2-1; v_gene: TRBV5-1; CDR3aa: ASSRDSYNEQF
j_gene: TRBJ2-1; v_gene: TRBV19; CDR3aa: ASSITGGASNEQF
j_gene: TRBJ1-2; v_gene: TRBV6-5; CDR3aa: ASRTEDSHYGYT
j_gene: TRBJ2-7; v_gene: TRBV15; CDR3aa: ATRSSSSYEQY
j_gene: TRBJ1-5; v_gene: TRBV7-2; CDR3aa: ASSLNLRGNNQPQH
j_gene: TRBJ1-1; v_gene: TRBV11-2; CDR3aa: ASSLDRVRGNTEAF
j_gene: TRBJ2-2; v_gene: TRBV7-9; CDR3aa: ASSVYRGITGELF
j_gene: TRBJ1-2; v_gene: TRBV5-5; CDR3aa: ASSLSRNTYGYT
j_gene: TRBJ1-2; v_gene: TRBV27; CDR3aa: ASSPGQGARGYT
j_gene: TRBJ2-5; v_gene: TRBV11-1; CDR3aa: ASSLGWGNQETQY
j_gene: TRBJ2-5; v_gene: TRBV14; CDR3aa: ASSQGTGETQY
j_gene: TRBJ1-5; v_gene: TRBV11-2; CDR3aa: ASSLGASSNQPQH
j_gene: TRBJ1-1; v_gene: TRBV27; CDR3aa: ASSFGQLNTEAF
j_gene: TRBJ2-3; v_gene: TRBV5-1; CDR3aa: ASSLGVAQSTDTQY
j_gene: TRBJ1-5; v_gene: TRBV5-1; CDR3aa: ASSLNRGQPQH
j_gene: TRBJ2-3; v_gene: TRBV7-3; CDR3aa: ASSFGQGTDTQY
j_gene: TRBJ1-5; v_gene: TRBV19; CDR3aa: ASSSQGAGNQPQH
j_gene: TRBJ2-7; v_gene: TRBV5-1; CDR3aa: ASSWEDGFYEQY